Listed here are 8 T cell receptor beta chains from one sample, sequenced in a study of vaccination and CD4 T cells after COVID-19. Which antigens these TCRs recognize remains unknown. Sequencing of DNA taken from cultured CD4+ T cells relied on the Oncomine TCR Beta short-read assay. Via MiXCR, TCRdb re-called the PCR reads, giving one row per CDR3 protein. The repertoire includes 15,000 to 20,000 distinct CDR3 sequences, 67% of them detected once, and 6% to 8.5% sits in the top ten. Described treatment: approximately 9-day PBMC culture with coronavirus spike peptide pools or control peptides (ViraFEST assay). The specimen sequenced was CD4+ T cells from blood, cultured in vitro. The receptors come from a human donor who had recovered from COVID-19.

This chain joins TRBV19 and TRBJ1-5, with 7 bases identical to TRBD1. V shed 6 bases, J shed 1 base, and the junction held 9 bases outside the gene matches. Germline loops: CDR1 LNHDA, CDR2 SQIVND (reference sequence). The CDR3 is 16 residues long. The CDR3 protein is CASRPLGTESNQPQHF. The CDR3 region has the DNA TGTGCCAGTAGACCACTTGGGACAGAGAGCAATCAGCCCCAGCATTTT.

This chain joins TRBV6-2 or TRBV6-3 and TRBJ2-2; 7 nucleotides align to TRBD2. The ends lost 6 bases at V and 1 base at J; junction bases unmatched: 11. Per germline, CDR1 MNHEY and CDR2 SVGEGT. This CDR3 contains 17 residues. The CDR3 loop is CASSTNPGLLNTGELFF. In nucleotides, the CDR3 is TGTGCCAGCAGCACCAATCCGGGACTACTGAACACCGGGGAGCTGTTTTTT.

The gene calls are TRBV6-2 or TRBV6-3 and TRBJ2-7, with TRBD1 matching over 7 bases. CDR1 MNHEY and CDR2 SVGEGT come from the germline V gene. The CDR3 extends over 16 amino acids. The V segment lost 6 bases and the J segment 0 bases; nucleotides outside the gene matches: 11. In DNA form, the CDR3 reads TGTGCCAGCAGAAGGGACAGTTCCGCGAACTCCTACGAGCAGTACTTC. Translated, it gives CASRRDSSANSYEQYF.

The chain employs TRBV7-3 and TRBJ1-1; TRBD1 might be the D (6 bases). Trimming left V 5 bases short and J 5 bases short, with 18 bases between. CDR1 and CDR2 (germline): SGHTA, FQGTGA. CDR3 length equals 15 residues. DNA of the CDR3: TGTGCCAGCAGCCCCTCACAGGGTTCAGGAACTGAAGCTTTCTTT. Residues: CASSPSQGSGTEAFF. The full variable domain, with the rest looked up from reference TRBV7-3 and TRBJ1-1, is GAGVSQTPSNKVTEKGKYVELRCDPISGHTALYWYRQSLGQGPEFLIYFQGTGAADDSGLPNDRFFAVRPEGSVSTLKIQRTERGDSAVYLCASSPSQGSGTEAFFGQGTRLTVV.

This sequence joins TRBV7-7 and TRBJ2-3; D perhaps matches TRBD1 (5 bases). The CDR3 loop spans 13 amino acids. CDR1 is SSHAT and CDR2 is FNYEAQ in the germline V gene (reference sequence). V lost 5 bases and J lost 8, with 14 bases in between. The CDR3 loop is CASSTVGEFTQYF. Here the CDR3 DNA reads TGTGCCAGCAGCACCGTAGGGGAATTTACGCAGTATTTT.

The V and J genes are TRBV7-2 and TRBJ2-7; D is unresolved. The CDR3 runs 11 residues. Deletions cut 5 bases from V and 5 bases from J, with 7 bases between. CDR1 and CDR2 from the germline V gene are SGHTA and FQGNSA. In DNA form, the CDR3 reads TGTGCCAGCAGCCTAGTCCACGAGCAGTACTTC. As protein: CASSLVHEQYF.

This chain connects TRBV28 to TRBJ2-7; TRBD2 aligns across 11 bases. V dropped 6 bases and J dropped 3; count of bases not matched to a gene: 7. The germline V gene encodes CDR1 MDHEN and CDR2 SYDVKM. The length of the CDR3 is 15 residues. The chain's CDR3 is CASRTASGGLYEQYF. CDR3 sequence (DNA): TGTGCCAGCAGGACGGCTAGCGGGGGGCTCTACGAGCAGTACTTC.

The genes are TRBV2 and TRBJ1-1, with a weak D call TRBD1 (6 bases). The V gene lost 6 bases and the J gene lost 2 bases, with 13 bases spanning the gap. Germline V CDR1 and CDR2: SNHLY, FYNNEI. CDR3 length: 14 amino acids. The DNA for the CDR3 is TGTGCCAGCAGGGGGGCCCAACTTAACACTGAAGCTTTCTTT. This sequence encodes CASRGAQLNTEAFF.